Here is one T cell receptor (beta chain) with its context. The sample is drawn from a study of identical twins. The V end lost 2 bases, the J end lost 6 bases, and 17 bases lay between the germline ends. The CDR3 extends over 15 amino acids. Germline V CDR1 and CDR2: SQVTM, ANQGSEA. TCRdb re-called the 5' RACE reads with MiXCR, one entry per CDR3 protein. The table shows about 530,000 distinct CDR3 sequences, with 20% to 25% occurring only once. These records were also assigned to another study, of yellow fever vaccine responses in identical twins.

This clonotype was obtained from a woman aged 18-29 years in good health. The sequenced material came from CD4+ T cells sorted from blood. The chain carries TRBV29-1 and TRBJ2-1, with D perhaps TRBD1 (6 bases). CDR3 amino acids: CSVEQSVRTANEQFF. In nucleotides, the CDR3 is TGCAGCGTTGAACAGAGTGTGAGGACAGCCAATGAGCAGTTCTTC.